Sequencing of this T cell receptor beta chain was carried out in a study of CD8 T cells in Susac syndrome. The CDR3 length is 13 residues. V lost 0 bases and J lost 8, with 10 bases in between. The germline gives CDR1 MGHRA, CDR2 YSYEKL. Study results and limitations: Individuals included in the TCR sequencing and HLA analysis were acknowledged by the study to be relatively few in number. Repertoires of Susac syndrome CD4+ T cells lacked clonal expansion.

As to this clonotype: Its specificity is unknown.

RNA was extracted with the RNeasy kit, and a quantity of roughly 0.5 to 1 ug was reverse transcribed using random hexamers. By means of immunoSEQ multiplex PCR, TCR beta CDR3 spanning 54 Vbeta and 13 Jbeta underwent amplification. TCRdb analysed the immunoSEQ multiplex PCR reads with MiXCR anew, one entry per CDR3 protein. The data hold some 250,000 distinct CDR3 sequences, with 90% to 96% observed a single time. The clonotype was recovered from a human donor with Susac syndrome. V and J are TRBV4-1 and TRBJ1-1; D gene uncertain. Input material: CD4+ T cells from PBMCs. Here the CDR3 DNA reads TGCGCCAGCAGCCAAGAAATCCGGGCAGAAGCTTTCTTT. Translated, it gives CASSQEIRAEAFF.